This T cell receptor beta chain was sequenced in a study of shared clonotypes between healthy human individuals. Each subset's genomic DNA was split evenly across several immunoSEQ plates. TCRdb's copy holds only in-frame clones and misses some; the assay was immunoSEQ multiplex PCR. This sample has about 490,000 clones; 76% occur once, and the top ten carry about an eighth. Trimming shortened V by 4 bases and J by 8 bases, and 11 bases separated the two germline ends. This CDR3 comprises 13 residues. Germline CDR1 and CDR2: LNHDA and SQIVND (reference sequence). The chain carries TRBV19 and TRBJ1-4; unclear D gene. This sequence was found in a woman between 35 and 50 years old in good health. Some clones in this sample may be carry-over from other donors' samples. The sequenced sample consisted of PBMCs. The CDR3 loop is CASSNPPGEKLFF. The DNA for the CDR3 is TGTGCCAGTAGTAATCCCCCGGGGGAAAAACTGTTTTTT.